The rows below give T cell receptor beta chains drawn from one sample of a study of OX40 agonist ivuxolimab in advanced cancers. Sequencing used immunoSEQ multiplex PCR; TCRdb keeps in-frame clones, though not all of them. The sample has 90,000 to 100,000 clones, about 83% seen once. Here the sequenced sample was CD4+ or CD8+ T cells sorted from blood, taken in a trial of the OX40 agonist ivuxolimab. The origin of the receptors is an adult with an advanced solid tumor such as melanoma, head and neck, liver or kidney cancer. The CDR3 runs from the conserved cysteine through the conserved F or W. The D gene is left open where the match is weak. Some rows mark clone size as missing; the rest say once, few, many or name a class of expanded clone.

NA | NA | TRBJ1-5 | TRBV28 | CASVIPGGSGQPQHF | TGTGCCAGCGTTATCCCGGGGGGCAGTGGGCAGCCCCAGCATTTT
NA | NA | TRBJ2-7 | TRBV27 | CASSWDGRRHEQYF | TGTGCCAGCAGTTGGGACGGTCGTAGGCACGAGCAGTACTTC
NA | TRBD2 | TRBJ2-7 | TRBV10-3 | CAILGTSGGEQYF | TGTGCCATATTGGGGACTAGCGGGGGGGAGCAGTACTTC
few | TRBD1 | TRBJ1-2 | TRBV9 | CASSLLTGPGGYTF | TGTGCCAGCAGCCTCCTGACAGGGCCTGGAGGCTACACCTTC
NA | NA | TRBJ1-6 | TRBV27 | CASSPGTGEPVVYNSPLHF | TGTGCCAGCAGTCCGGGCACGGGGGAACCTGTGGTCTATAATTCACCCCTCCACTTT
NA | NA | TRBJ2-7 | TRBV7-3 | CASSSNRKSEQYF | TGTGCCAGCAGCTCTAACAGAAAGAGCGAGCAGTACTTC
NA | NA | TRBJ2-7 | TRBV29-1 | CSVPVDYEQYF | TGCAGCGTCCCAGTAGATTACGAGCAGTACTTC
NA | TRBD2 | TRBJ2-1 | TRBV7-2 | CASSLGPSGYEQFF | TGTGCCAGCAGCTTAGGGCCTAGCGGCTATGAGCAGTTCTTC
NA | NA | TRBJ1-1 | TRBV6-5 | CASRWGRDTEAFF | TGTGCCAGCAGGTGGGGGAGGGACACTGAAGCTTTCTTT
NA | NA | TRBJ1-2 | TRBV7-9 | CASSPRRGNGYTF | TGTGCCAGCAGCCCGAGGAGGGGGAATGGCTACACCTTC
NA | TRBD1 | TRBJ2-7 | TRBV5-1 | CASSSFPGQGAYEQYF | TGCGCCAGCAGCTCGTTTCCGGGACAGGGGGCCTACGAGCAGTACTTC
NA | NA | TRBJ2-7 | TRBV9 | CASSPTPSSYEQYF | TGTGCCAGCAGCCCCACTCCGAGCTCCTACGAGCAGTACTTC
NA | TRBD1 | TRBJ2-7 | TRBV5-4 | CASSNRGEQYF | TGTGCCAGCAGCAACAGGGGCGAGCAGTACTTC
once | TRBD1 | TRBJ2-1 | TRBV18 | CASSLGTGSINEQFF | TGTGCCAGCTCACTAGGGACAGGTAGCATCAATGAGCAGTTCTTC
NA | NA | TRBJ1-5 | TRBV18 | CASSAGRGFNQPQHF | TGTGCCAGCTCAGCCGGTAGGGGATTCAATCAGCCCCAGCATTTT
NA | NA | TRBJ2-5 | TRBV11-2 | CASSPRSLGTGETQYF | TGTGCCAGCAGCCCCCGGAGTCTGGGTACAGGAGAGACCCAGTACTTC
NA | TRBD1 | TRBJ1-3 | TRBV11-2 | CASSLGLTGSGNTIYF | TGTGCCAGCAGCTTGGGCTTGACAGGGTCTGGAAACACCATATATTTT
once | TRBD1 | TRBJ2-7 | TRBV2 | CASSEARGQGYEQYF | TGTGCCAGCAGTGAAGCACGGGGACAGGGCTACGAGCAGTACTTC
once | NA | TRBJ1-4 | TRBV7-9 | CASSPFADDYEKLFF | TGTGCCAGCAGCCCCTTTGCCGATGACTATGAAAAACTGTTTTTT
NA | NA | TRBJ1-5 | TRBV28 | CASSSTRVNQPQHF | TGTGCCAGCAGCTCTACACGGGTCAATCAGCCCCAGCATTTT
few | TRBD2 | TRBJ2-1 | TRBV5-4 | CASSPRGLVGGKTYNEQFF | TGTGCCAGCAGCCCTCGGGGACTAGTGGGGGGTAAAACCTACAATGAGCAGTTCTTC
NA | NA | TRBJ1-5 | TRBV6-5 | CASYFNQPQHF | TGTGCCAGCTACTTCAATCAGCCCCAGCATTTT
NA | NA | TRBJ1-2 | TRBV2 | CAGGESNYGYTF | TGTGCCGGGGGGGAATCTAACTATGGCTACACCTTC
NA | NA | TRBJ1-2 | TRBV5-4 | CASKAEQGPYGYTF | TGTGCCAGCAAAGCAGAACAGGGTCCTTATGGCTACACCTTC
NA | NA | TRBJ1-4 | TRBV5-6 | CASSRTSRAEKLFF | TGTGCCAGCAGCCGGACATCCAGGGCTGAAAAACTGTTTTTT
NA | NA | TRBJ1-5 | TRBV5-1 | CASSFRYPGNQPQHF | TGCGCCAGCAGCTTCCGGTATCCTGGGAATCAGCCCCAGCATTTT
NA | TRBD1 | TRBJ1-2 | TRBV6-1 | CASSRTGGDYGYTF | TGTGCCAGCAGTCGAACAGGGGGGGACTATGGCTACACCTTC
NA | TRBD2 | TRBJ2-5 | TRBV6-7 | CASTGTGGQETQYF | TGTGCCAGCACGGGGACGGGGGGGCAAGAGACCCAGTACTTC
NA | NA | TRBJ1-6 | TRBV7-8 | CASSLTYGGLLASPLHF | TGTGCCAGCAGCTTGACCTATGGGGGGCTTCTGGCTTCACCCCTCCACTTT
few | NA | TRBJ1-5 | TRBV19 | CASNKFGQSGWHF | TGTGCCAGTAACAAATTCGGCCAGTCCGGGTGGCATTTT
once | NA | TRBJ2-5 | TRBV6-1 | CASSRTKETQYF | TGTGCCAGCAGTAGGACCAAAGAGACCCAGTACTTC
NA | NA | TRBJ2-1 | TRBV29-1 | CSVDRATYNEQFF | TGCAGCGTCGATCGGGCCACCTACAATGAGCAGTTCTTC
NA | TRBD1 | TRBJ2-7 | TRBV18 | CASSLTRDRVEQYF | TGTGCCAGCTCACTTACCCGGGACAGGGTCGAGCAGTACTTC
NA | NA | TRBJ2-3 | TRBV18 | CASSPPASTDTQYF | TGTGCCAGCTCACCACCGGCCAGCACAGATACGCAGTATTTT
NA | TRBD1 | TRBJ1-2 | TRBV4-2 | CASSQKTGQHYGYTF | TGTGCCAGCAGCCAGAAAACGGGACAGCACTATGGCTACACCTTC